The sequence of this TCR beta chain was determined in a study of neurological immune-mediated disorders. This clonotype was recorded at least ten times. cDNA was made by 5'RACE with 10-nucleotide random UMIs. One entry per CDR3 protein, called by TCRdb with MiXCR from the 5' RACE reads. Among 50,000 or so distinct CDR3 sequences listed, 10% were seen once. Trimming removed 0 bases at V and 8 bases at J, with 10 bases between. The CDR3 has 13 residues. CDR1 MGHRA and CDR2 YSYEKL come from the germline V gene. Source material: PBMCs. The source is a woman aged 40 to 50 with HTLV-1-associated myelopathy (HAM/TSP). The chain is built from TRBV4-1 and TRBJ1-1; the D is unclear. CDR3 bases: TGCGCCAGCAGCCAAGACGTTGGCAGGGAAGCTTTCTTT. It codes for CASSQDVGREAFF.